These T cell receptor beta chains were read from a single sample in a study of T cell responses to AZD1222 COVID-19 vaccine. The data were produced by immunoSEQ multiplex PCR, yet TCRdb's version contains in-frame clones alone and is incomplete. The table includes around 200,000 clones, about 93% detected once. This specimen was peripheral blood, taken 28 days after the second dose of the MenACWY control vaccine. These receptors originate from an adult who received the MenACWY meningococcal vaccine as a control. Each CDR3 is given with its conserved first and last residue. The order of the fields is J gene, clone size, V gene, CDR3 length, D gene, CDR3 protein, CDR3 DNA. D genes are given only for firm matches. Expanded clones get a size class; other rows say once, few or many, or leave the size out.

TRBJ1-1 | NA | TRBV28 | 12 | NA | CASSLRRTEAFF | TGTGCCAGCAGTTTAAGGAGGACTGAAGCTTTCTTT
TRBJ2-1 | NA | TRBV15 | 17 | TRBD1 | CATSRDLSGQGRHEQFF | TGTGCCACCAGCAGAGATCTATCGGGACAGGGAAGGCATGAGCAGTTCTTC
TRBJ2-3 | NA | TRBV7-3 | 17 | TRBD2 | CASSLMSPVGGSDTQYF | TGTGCCAGCAGCTTAATGAGCCCCGTCGGGGGGTCAGATACGCAGTATTTT
TRBJ1-1 | NA | TRBV12-3/TRBV12-4 | 13 | NA | CASSPQGGEGAFF | TGTGCCAGCAGCCCACAAGGGGGAGAAGGGGCTTTCTTT
TRBJ1-2 | NA | TRBV5-5 | 14 | NA | CASSLSTGLVGYTF | TGTGCCAGCAGCTTGTCTACAGGGTTGGTTGGCTACACCTTC
TRBJ1-4 | NA | TRBV6-5 | 15 | TRBD1 | CATRDRGGVKEKLFF | TGTGCCACCCGGGACAGGGGAGGCGTGAAGGAAAAACTGTTTTTT
TRBJ1-2 | NA | TRBV5-1 | 13 | TRBD1 | CASSSTGANGYTF | TGCGCCAGCAGCTCGACAGGGGCGAATGGCTACACCTTC
TRBJ2-1 | NA | TRBV2 | 14 | TRBD2 | CASSPGTSGATGFF | TGTGCCAGCAGTCCTGGGACTAGCGGGGCCACGGGGTTCTTC
TRBJ2-5 | few | TRBV18 | 13 | NA | CASSLGLKETQYF | TGTGCCAGCTCACTTGGACTAAAAGAGACCCAGTACTTC
TRBJ1-2 | NA | TRBV9 | 13 | NA | CASSVEQGTGYTF | TGTGCCAGCAGCGTAGAACAGGGAACCGGCTACACCTTC
TRBJ2-5 | NA | TRBV29-1 | 13 | NA | CSVAFFGGLTQYF | TGCAGCGTTGCTTTTTTTGGGGGCTTGACCCAGTACTTC
TRBJ1-4 | NA | TRBV2 | 17 | TRBD1 | CASSDRDRVRVSEKLFF | TGTGCCAGCAGTGACAGGGACAGGGTACGAGTGAGTGAAAAACTGTTTTTT
TRBJ2-3 | NA | TRBV3-1/TRBV3-2 | 15 | TRBD2 | CASTGLAGGYDTQYF | TGTGCCAGCACCGGACTAGCGGGGGGTTACGATACGCAGTATTTT
TRBJ2-1 | once | TRBV21-1 | 15 | NA | CASSKGRGAYNEQFF | TGTGCCAGCAGCAAAGGGCGGGGGGCCTACAATGAGCAGTTCTTC
TRBJ1-3 | NA | TRBV7-9 | 16 | NA | CASSLVGAPSGNTIYF | TGTGCCAGCAGCTTAGTGGGGGCCCCCTCTGGAAACACCATATATTTT
TRBJ1-1 | NA | TRBV5-1 | 15 | TRBD1 | CASRRTGGERTEAFF | TGCGCCAGCAGACGGACAGGGGGCGAACGCACTGAAGCTTTCTTT
TRBJ2-1 | NA | TRBV7-2 | 13 | TRBD1 | CASSRQGYNEQFF | TGTGCCAGCAGCCGACAGGGTTACAATGAGCAGTTCTTC
TRBJ1-4 | NA | TRBV2 | 14 | NA | CASRPRDIPEKLFF | TGTGCCAGCAGGCCCCGGGACATCCCTGAAAAACTGTTTTTT
TRBJ2-1 | NA | TRBV6-5 | 14 | TRBD2 | CASSLGRTSGEQFF | TGTGCCAGCAGTTTAGGAAGGACTAGCGGGGAGCAGTTCTTC
TRBJ2-3 | once | TRBV12-3/TRBV12-4 | 12 | NA | CASSNSIDTQYF | TGTGCCAGCTCTAACTCCATAGATACGCAGTATTTT
TRBJ1-6 | NA | TRBV4-1 | 15 | NA | CASSQEGGYNSPLHF | TGCGCCAGCAGCCAAGAAGGGGGGTATAATTCACCCCTCCACTTT
TRBJ1-3 | NA | TRBV21-1 | 19 | NA | CASSKEDGTQYRSGNTIYF | TGTGCCAGCAGCAAAGAGGACGGGACGCAGTACCGCTCTGGAAACACCATATATTTT
TRBJ1-5 | NA | TRBV28 | 15 | NA | CASSLTGGGNQPQHF | TGTGCCAGCAGTTTAACGGGGGGTGGCAATCAGCCCCAGCATTTT
TRBJ2-2 | NA | TRBV19 | 17 | TRBD2 | CASSLMAGGRNTGELFF | TGTGCCAGTAGCCTCATGGCGGGGGGGCGAAACACCGGGGAGCTGTTTTTT
TRBJ1-5 | once | TRBV30 | 13 | NA | CAWSRSENQPQHF | TGTGCCTGGAGTCGCAGTGAGAATCAGCCCCAGCATTTT
TRBJ2-1 | NA | TRBV4-1 | 16 | NA | CASSHSRVNYYNEQFF | TGCGCCAGCAGCCACTCCCGGGTGAACTACTACAATGAGCAGTTCTTC
TRBJ2-3 | NA | TRBV11-3 | 13 | NA | CASSLVSTDTQYF | TGTGCCAGCAGCTTAGTTTCCACAGATACGCAGTATTTT
TRBJ2-1 | NA | TRBV19 | 16 | NA | CASSIRRLHTYNEQFF | TGTGCCAGTAGTATCCGGCGACTTCACACCTACAATGAGCAGTTCTTC
TRBJ1-2 | NA | TRBV19 | 11 | NA | CASSIHYGYTF | TGTGCCAGTAGTATTCACTATGGCTACACCTTC
TRBJ2-3 | NA | TRBV6-5 | 15 | TRBD1 | CASSLQGASTDTQYF | TGTGCCAGCAGTCTACAGGGGGCAAGCACAGATACGCAGTATTTT
TRBJ2-1 | NA | TRBV6-5 | 14 | NA | CASSYRGRRNEQFF | TGTGCCAGCAGTTACCGGGGAAGACGGAATGAGCAGTTCTTC
TRBJ1-1 | NA | TRBV6-5 | 13 | NA | CASSYLPNTEAFF | TGTGCCAGCAGTTACCTCCCGAACACTGAAGCTTTCTTT
TRBJ2-7 | NA | TRBV5-4 | 18 | TRBD2 | CASSPTGGGIPFSYEQYF | TGTGCCAGCAGCCCCACGGGCGGGGGGATCCCTTTCTCCTACGAGCAGTACTTC
TRBJ1-1 | NA | TRBV29-1 | 15 | NA | CSVPTQKTGNTEAFF | TGCAGCGTGCCTACCCAAAAAACGGGGAACACTGAAGCTTTCTTT
TRBJ1-2 | NA | TRBV10-3 | 15 | NA | CAISESHRSDYGYTF | TGTGCCATCAGTGAGTCTCACAGGTCGGACTATGGCTACACCTTC
TRBJ1-2 | NA | TRBV5-5 | 15 | NA | CASSLGGSGSYGYTF | TGTGCCAGCAGCTTGGGTGGTTCGGGGAGCTATGGCTACACCTTC
TRBJ1-4 | NA | TRBV7-7 | 15 | NA | CASSSRVGFNEKLFF | TGTGCTAGCAGCTCTCGGGTCGGATTTAATGAAAAACTGTTTTTT
TRBJ1-2 | NA | TRBV18 | 14 | TRBD1 | CASSPGQGLDGYTF | TGTGCCAGCTCACCCGGACAGGGGTTGGATGGCTACACCTTC
TRBJ2-2 | NA | TRBV5-1 | 14 | NA | CASSLEGGTGELFF | TGCGCCAGCAGCTTGGAAGGTGGCACCGGGGAGCTGTTTTTT
TRBJ1-3 | NA | TRBV19 | 15 | NA | CASSIPAVGGNTIYF | TGTGCCAGTAGTATCCCGGCAGTCGGCGGAAACACCATATATTTT
TRBJ1-2 | NA | TRBV5-8 | 15 | NA | CASSWRGGSLYGYTF | TGTGCCAGCAGCTGGAGGGGAGGGTCCCTCTATGGCTACACCTTC
TRBJ2-7 | NA | TRBV7-2 | 16 | TRBD1 | CASSKIPGQGYYEQYF | TGTGCCAGCAGCAAAATACCGGGACAGGGCTACTACGAGCAGTACTTC
TRBJ1-5 | NA | TRBV5-1 | 16 | TRBD1 | CASSSGQGAGNQPQHF | TGCGCCAGCAGCTCAGGACAGGGGGCCGGCAATCAGCCCCAGCATTTT
TRBJ1-4 | NA | TRBV6-5 | 15 | NA | CASSRGGGLGEKLFF | TGTGCCAGCAGTCGAGGGGGAGGGTTAGGTGAAAAACTGTTTTTT
TRBJ1-5 | NA | TRBV19 | 16 | TRBD1 | CASSSQGVYSNQPQHF | TGTGCCAGTAGTTCACAGGGGGTTTATAGCAATCAGCCCCAGCATTTT
TRBJ1-6 | NA | TRBV28 | 14 | NA | CAGSQGGINSPLHF | TGTGCCGGATCGCAGGGTGGCATTAATTCACCCCTCCACTTT
TRBJ1-5 | NA | TRBV20-1 | 11 | NA | CSATKGQPQHF | TGCAGTGCTACTAAGGGGCAGCCCCAGCATTTT
TRBJ1-5 | once | TRBV2 | 12 | NA | CASSDRDQPQHF | TGTGCCAGCAGTGACAGGGATCAGCCCCAGCATTTT
TRBJ2-5 | NA | TRBV19 | 16 | TRBD2 | CASSSGPGRDQETQYF | TGTGCCAGTAGTTCTGGGCCCGGGAGGGATCAAGAGACCCAGTACTTC
TRBJ1-1 | NA | TRBV3-1/TRBV3-2 | 15 | NA | CASSQGHRVGTEAFF | TGTGCCAGCAGCCAAGGGCACAGGGTAGGGACTGAAGCTTTCTTT
TRBJ1-5 | NA | TRBV3-1/TRBV3-2 | 15 | NA | CASSQLSGANQPQHF | TGTGCCAGCAGCCAATTGTCAGGGGCCAATCAGCCCCAGCATTTT